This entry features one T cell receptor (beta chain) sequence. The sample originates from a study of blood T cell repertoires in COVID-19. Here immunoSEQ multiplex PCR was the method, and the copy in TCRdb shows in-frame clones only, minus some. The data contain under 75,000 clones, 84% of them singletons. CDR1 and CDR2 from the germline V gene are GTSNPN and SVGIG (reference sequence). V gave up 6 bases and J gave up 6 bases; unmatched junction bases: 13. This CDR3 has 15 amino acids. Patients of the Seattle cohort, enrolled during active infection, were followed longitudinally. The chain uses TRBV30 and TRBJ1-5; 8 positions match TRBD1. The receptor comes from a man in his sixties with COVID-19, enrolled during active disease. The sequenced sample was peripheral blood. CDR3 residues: CACSTGVSTGQPQHF. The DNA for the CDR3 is TGTGCCTGTTCGACAGGGGTGTCTACGGGTCAGCCCCAGCATTTT.